This T cell receptor beta chain was captured in a study of T cell responses to AZD1222 COVID-19 vaccine. Whole-study results and caveats: Only 5 or 6 individuals given AZD1222 were seropositive at baseline. There were mostly white British donors and more females than males, and clonal diversity was possibly underestimated. The reported proportion of spike-specific TCRs targeting unmutated variant regions was nearly half.

Generated by immunoSEQ multiplex PCR, the TCRdb table keeps only in-frame clones and is missing some. Of 75,000 to 90,000 clones in the sample, approximately 85% were seen once. With regard to this clone: Its antigen remains unidentified.

The analysis combined second doses at about 4 or about 12 weeks. The material sequenced was peripheral blood, taken 28 days after the second AZD1222 dose. This TCR came from an adult who received the AZD1222 COVID-19 vaccine.

CDR3 sequence: CASSLQGQNTEAFF. CDR3 nucleotide sequence: TGTGCCAGCAGTTTACAGGGGCAGAACACTGAAGCTTTCTTT. The chain is built from TRBV27 and TRBJ1-1, with D perhaps TRBD1 (6 bases). The length of the CDR3 is 14 residues. Trimming cost V 2 bases and J 1 base, with 8 bases left between them. Looked up from germline, CDR1 is MNHEY and CDR2 is SMNVEV (reference sequence).